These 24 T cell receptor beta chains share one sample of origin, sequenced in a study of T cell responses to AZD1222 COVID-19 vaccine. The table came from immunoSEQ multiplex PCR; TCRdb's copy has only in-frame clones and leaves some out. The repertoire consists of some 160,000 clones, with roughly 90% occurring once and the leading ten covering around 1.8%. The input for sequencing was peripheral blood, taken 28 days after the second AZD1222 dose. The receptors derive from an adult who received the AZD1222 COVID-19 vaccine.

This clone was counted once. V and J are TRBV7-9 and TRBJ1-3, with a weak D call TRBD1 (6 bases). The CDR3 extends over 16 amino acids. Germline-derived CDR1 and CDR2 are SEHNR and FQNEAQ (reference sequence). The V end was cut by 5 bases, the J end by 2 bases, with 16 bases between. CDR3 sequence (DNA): TGTGCCAGCAGCCGAAGGGGGGGCTTGACTGGAAACACCATATATTTT. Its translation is CASSRRGGLTGNTIYF.

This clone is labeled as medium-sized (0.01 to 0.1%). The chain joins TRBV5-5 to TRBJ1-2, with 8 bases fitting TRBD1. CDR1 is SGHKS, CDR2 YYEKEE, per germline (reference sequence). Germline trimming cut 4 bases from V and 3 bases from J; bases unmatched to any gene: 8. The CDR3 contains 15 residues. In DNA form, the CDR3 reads TGTGCCAGCAGCGCGCACGGACAGGGTGACTATGGCTACACCTTC. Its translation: CASSAHGQGDYGYTF.

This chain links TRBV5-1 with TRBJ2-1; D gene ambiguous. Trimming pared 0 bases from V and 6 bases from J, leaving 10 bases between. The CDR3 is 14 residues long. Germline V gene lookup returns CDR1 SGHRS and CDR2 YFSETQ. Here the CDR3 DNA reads TGCGCCAGCAGCTTGGGGGCAGGTGGCAATGAGCAGTTCTTC. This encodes CASSLGAGGNEQFF.

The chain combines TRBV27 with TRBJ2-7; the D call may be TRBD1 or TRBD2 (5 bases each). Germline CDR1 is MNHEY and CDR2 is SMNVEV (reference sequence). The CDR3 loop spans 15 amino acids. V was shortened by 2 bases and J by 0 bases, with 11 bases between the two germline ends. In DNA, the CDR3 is TGTGCCAGCAGTTTAGGGGGTGGGGGCTCCTACGAGCAGTACTTC. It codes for CASSLGGGGSYEQYF.

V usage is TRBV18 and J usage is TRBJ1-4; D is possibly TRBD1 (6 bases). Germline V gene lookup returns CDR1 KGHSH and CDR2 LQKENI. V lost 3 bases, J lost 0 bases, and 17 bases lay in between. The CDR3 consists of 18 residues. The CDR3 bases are TGTGCCAGCTCACCCCCGGGGGGGCCAAAGTCAACTAATGAAAAACTGTTTTTT. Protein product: CASSPPGGPKSTNEKLFF. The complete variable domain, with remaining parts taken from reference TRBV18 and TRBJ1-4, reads NAGVMQNPRHLVRRRGQEARLRCSPMKGHSHVYWYRQLPEEGLKFMVYLQKENIIDESGMPKERFSAEFPKEGPSILRIQQVVRGDSAAYFCASSPPGGPKSTNEKLFFGSGTQLSVL.

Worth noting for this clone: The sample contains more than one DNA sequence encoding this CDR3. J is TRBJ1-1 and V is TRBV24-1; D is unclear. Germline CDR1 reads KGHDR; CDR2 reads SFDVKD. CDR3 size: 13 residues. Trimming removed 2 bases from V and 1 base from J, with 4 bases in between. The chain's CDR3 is CATSDSRNTEAFF. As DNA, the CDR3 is TGTGCCACCAGTGATTCAAGGAACACTGAAGCTTTCTTT.

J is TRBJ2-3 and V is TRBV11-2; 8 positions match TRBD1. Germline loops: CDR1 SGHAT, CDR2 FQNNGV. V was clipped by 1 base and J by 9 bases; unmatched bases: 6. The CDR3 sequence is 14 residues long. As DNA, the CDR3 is TGTGCCAGCAGCTTAGCCAGGGGGCGCGGAACGCAGTATTTT. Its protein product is CASSLARGRGTQYF.

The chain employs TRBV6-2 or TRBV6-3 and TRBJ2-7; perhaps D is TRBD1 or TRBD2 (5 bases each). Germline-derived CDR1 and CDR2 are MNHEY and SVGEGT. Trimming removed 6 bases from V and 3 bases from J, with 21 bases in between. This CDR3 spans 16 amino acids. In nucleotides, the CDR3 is TGTGCCAGCAGCGGGGCGAGTCGGACCTACCTCTACGAGCAGTACTTC. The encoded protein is CASSGASRTYLYEQYF.

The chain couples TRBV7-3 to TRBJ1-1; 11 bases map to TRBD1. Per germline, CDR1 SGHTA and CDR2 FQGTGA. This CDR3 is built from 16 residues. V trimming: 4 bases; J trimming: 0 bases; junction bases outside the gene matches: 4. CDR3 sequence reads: CASSSGTGGLNTEAFF. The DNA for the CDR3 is TGTGCCAGCAGCTCCGGGACAGGGGGGTTGAACACTGAAGCTTTCTTT.

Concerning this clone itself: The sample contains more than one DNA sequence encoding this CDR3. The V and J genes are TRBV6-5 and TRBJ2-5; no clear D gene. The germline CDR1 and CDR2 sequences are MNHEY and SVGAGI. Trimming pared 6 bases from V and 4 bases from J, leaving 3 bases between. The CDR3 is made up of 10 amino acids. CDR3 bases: TGTGCCAGCAGCAGAGAGACCCAGTACTTC. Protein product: CASSRETQYF.

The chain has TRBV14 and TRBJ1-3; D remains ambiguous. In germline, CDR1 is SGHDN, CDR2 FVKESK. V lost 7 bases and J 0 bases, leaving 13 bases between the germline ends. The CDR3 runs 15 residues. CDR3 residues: CASTLSGISGNTIYF. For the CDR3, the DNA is TGTGCCAGCACGCTAAGTGGGATCTCTGGAAACACCATATATTTT. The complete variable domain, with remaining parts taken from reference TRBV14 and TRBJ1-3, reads EAGVTQFPSHSVIEKGQTVTLRCDPISGHDNLYWYRRVMGKEIKFLLHFVKESKQDESGMPNNRFLAERTGGTYSTLKVQPAELEDSGVYFCASTLSGISGNTIYFGEGSWLTVV.

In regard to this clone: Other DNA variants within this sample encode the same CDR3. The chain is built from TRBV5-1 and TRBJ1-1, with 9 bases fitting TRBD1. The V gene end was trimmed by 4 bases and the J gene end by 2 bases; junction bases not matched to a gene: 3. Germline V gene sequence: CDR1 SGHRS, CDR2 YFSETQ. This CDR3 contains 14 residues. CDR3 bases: TGCGCCAGCAGCCCGGGACAGGGCAACACTGAAGCTTTCTTT. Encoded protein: CASSPGQGNTEAFF.

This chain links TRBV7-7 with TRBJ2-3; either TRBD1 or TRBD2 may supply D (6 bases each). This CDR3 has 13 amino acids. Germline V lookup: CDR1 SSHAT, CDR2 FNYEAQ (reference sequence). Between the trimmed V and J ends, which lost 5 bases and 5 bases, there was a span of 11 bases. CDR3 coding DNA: TGTGCCAGCAGCCGTGGGGGGCAAGATACGCAGTATTTT. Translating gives CASSRGGQDTQYF.

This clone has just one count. CDR3 sequence: CASSLRGQANTEAFF. The CDR3 bases are TGTGCCAGCAGCCTTAGGGGACAAGCGAACACTGAAGCTTTCTTT. V usage is TRBV5-5 and J usage is TRBJ1-1, with D possibly being TRBD1 (6 bases). The germline CDR1 and CDR2 sequences are SGHKS and YYEKEE (reference sequence). V was shortened by 4 bases and J by 1 base, with 14 bases between the two germline ends. The CDR3 extends over 15 amino acids. Based on the CDR3 plus reference TRBV5-5 and TRBJ1-1, the full variable domain is DAGVTQSPTHLIKTRGQQVTLRCSPISGHKSVSWYQQVLGQGPQFIFQYYEKEERGRGNFPDRFSARQFPNYSSELNVNALLLGDSALYLCASSLRGQANTEAFFGQGTRLTVV.

The CDR3 DNA follows: TGTGCCAGCAGCTTCCCGGGACAGGGGAATGAGCAGTTCTTC. Its translation: CASSFPGQGNEQFF. V gene TRBV7-9 combines with J gene TRBJ2-1, with 10 bases that match TRBD1. J was trimmed by 7 bases and V by 3 bases; bases with no gene match: 3. CDR1 is SEHNR and CDR2 is FQNEAQ in the germline V gene (reference sequence). There are 14 residues in the CDR3.

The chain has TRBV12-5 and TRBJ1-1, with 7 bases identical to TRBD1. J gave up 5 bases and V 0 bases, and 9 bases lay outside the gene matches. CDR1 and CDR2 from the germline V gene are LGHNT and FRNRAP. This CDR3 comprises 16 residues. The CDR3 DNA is TGTGCTAGTGGTTTGGTCGCAGGGGGGTTTGGGACTGAAGCTTTCTTT. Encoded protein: CASGLVAGGFGTEAFF.

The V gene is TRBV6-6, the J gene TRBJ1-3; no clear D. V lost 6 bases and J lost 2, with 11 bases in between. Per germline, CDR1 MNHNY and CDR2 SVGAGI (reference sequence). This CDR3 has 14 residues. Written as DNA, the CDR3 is TGTGCCAGCAGACTCGATGATACTGGAAACACCATATATTTT. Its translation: CASRLDDTGNTIYF.

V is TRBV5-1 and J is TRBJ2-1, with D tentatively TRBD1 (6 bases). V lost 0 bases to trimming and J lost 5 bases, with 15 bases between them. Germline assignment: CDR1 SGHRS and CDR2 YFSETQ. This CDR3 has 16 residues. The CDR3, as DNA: TGCGCCAGCAGCTTGGCCCTGGGACAACTCAACAATGAGCAGTTCTTC. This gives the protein CASSLALGQLNNEQFF. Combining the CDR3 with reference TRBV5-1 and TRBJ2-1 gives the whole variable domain KAGVTQTPRYLIKTRGQQVTLSCSPISGHRSVSWYQQTPGQGLQFLFEYFSETQRNKGNFPGRFSGRQFSNSRSEMNVSTLELGDSALYLCASSLALGQLNNEQFFGPGTRLTVL.

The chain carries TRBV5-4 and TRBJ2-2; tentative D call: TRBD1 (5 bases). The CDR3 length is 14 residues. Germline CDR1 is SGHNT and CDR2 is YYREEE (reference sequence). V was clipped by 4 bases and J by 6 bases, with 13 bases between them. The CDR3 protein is CASSPEQVSGELFF. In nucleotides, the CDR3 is TGTGCCAGCAGCCCGGAACAGGTGTCCGGGGAGCTGTTTTTT. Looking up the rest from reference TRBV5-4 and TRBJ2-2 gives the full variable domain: ETGVTQSPTHLIKTRGQQVTLRCSSQSGHNTVSWYQQALGQGPQFIFQYYREEENGRGNFPPRFSGLQFPNYSSELNVNALELDDSALYLCASSPEQVSGELFFGEGSRLTVL.

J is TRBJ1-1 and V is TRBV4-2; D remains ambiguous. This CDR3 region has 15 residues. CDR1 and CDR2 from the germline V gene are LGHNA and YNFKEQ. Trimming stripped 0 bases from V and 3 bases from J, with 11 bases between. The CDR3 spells CASSQDSSGDTEAFF. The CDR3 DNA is TGTGCCAGCAGCCAAGATTCCTCCGGGGACACTGAAGCTTTCTTT.

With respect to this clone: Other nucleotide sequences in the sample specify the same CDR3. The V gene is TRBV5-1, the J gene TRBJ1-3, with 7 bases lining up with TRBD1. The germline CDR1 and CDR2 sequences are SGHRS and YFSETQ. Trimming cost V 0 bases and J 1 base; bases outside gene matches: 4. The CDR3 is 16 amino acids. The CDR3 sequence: CASSLALTGSGNTIYF. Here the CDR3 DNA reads TGCGCCAGCAGCTTGGCTCTGACAGGGTCTGGAAACACCATATATTTT.

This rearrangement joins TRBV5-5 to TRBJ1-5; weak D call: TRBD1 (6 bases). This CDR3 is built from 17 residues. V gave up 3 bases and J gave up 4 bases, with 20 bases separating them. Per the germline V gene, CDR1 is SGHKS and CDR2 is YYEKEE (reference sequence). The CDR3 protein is CASSWGPRQVGNQPQHF. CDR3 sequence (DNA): TGTGCCAGCAGCTGGGGGCCTAGACAGGTCGGAAATCAGCCCCAGCATTTT.

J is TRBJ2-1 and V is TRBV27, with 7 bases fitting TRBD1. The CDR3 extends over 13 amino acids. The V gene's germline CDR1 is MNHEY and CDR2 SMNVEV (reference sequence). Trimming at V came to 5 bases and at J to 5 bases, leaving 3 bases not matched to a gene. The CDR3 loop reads CASSTTGHNEQFF. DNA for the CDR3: TGTGCCAGCAGTACGACAGGGCACAATGAGCAGTTCTTC.

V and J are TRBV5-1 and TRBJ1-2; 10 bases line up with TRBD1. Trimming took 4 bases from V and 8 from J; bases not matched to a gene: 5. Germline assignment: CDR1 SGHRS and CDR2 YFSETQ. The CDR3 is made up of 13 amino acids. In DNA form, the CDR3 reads TGCGCCAGCAGCAGCGGACAGGGGGAAGGCTACACCTTC. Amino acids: CASSSGQGEGYTF.